Below are 10 T cell receptor beta chains sequenced from a single sample in a study of T cells in Graves' hyperthyroidism and ophthalmopathy. TCR beta CDR3 sequences were amplified from RNA transcripts. The primer set for the first-round RT-PCR of the TCR CDR3 was HTBI. TCRdb re-derived calls from the multiplex PCR reads in MiXCR, one entry per CDR3 protein. The sample records over 90,000 distinct CDR3 sequences, about 50% being singletons. The sequencing input was blood. All receptors derive from a man in his forties with Graves' hyperthyroidism.

A note on this clonotype: One base away lies a much larger clone, so this may be a sequencing read error. This chain joins TRBV4-2 and TRBJ2-1, with 11 bases matching TRBD2. Germline V gene sequence: CDR1 LGHNA, CDR2 YNFKEQ. CDR3 size: 16 residues. CDR3 in DNA: TGTGCCAGCAGCCAAGCGGGGACTAGCGGTAACAATGAGCGGTTCTTC. Translated: CASSQAGTSGNNERFF.

Points on this clonotype: This could be a read error, since a much larger clone is one nucleotide away. V gene TRBV4-2 combines with J gene TRBJ1-4; D is perhaps TRBD1 (5 bases). The CDR3 is 16 amino acids. The V end lost 4 bases, the J end lost 3 bases, and 15 bases lay between the germline ends. Germline lookup yields CDR1 LGHNA and CDR2 YNFKEQ. The chain's CDR3 is CASSPSRWGPNEKLFF. The CDR3 DNA reads TGTGCCAGCAGCCCCTCCCGGTGGGGCCCTAATGAAAAACTGTTTTTT.

Note on this clonotype: At one end the junction does not follow the germline gene, possibly because of a read error. This chain joins TRBV29-1 and TRBJ2-7; TRBD1 is a possible D gene (6 bases). This CDR3 region has 13 residues. CDR1 is SQVTM, CDR2 ANQGSEA, per germline. The CDR3 DNA follows: TGCAGCGTTGAGGGGGCAAAGACCTACGAGCGGTACTTC. Translated, it gives CSVEGAKTYERYF.

This clonotype has only a few counts. V usage is TRBV24-1 and J usage is TRBJ1-1; weak D call: TRBD1 (5 bases). The CDR3 contains 12 residues. Between the trimmed V and J ends, which lost 0 bases and 8 bases, there was a span of 6 bases. Per the germline V gene, CDR1 is KGHDR and CDR2 is SFDVKD. The CDR3 region has the DNA TGTGCCACCAGTGATTTGGCAGGGGAAGCTTTCTTT. This codes for CATSDLAGEAFF.

The rearrangement joins TRBV5-8 to TRBJ2-6; 7 bases map to TRBD1. The V segment lost 5 bases and the J segment 0 bases; nucleotides outside the gene matches: 11. The CDR3 totals 18 residues. Germline V lookup: CDR1 SGHTS, CDR2 YDEGEE. CDR3 DNA: TGTGCCAGCAGGGGCAGGGGGACAGTCCTCTCTGGGGCCAACGTCCTGACTTTC. This encodes CASRGRGTVLSGANVLTF.

A word on this clonotype: A much larger clone sits a single nucleotide away, making a read error possible. J is TRBJ1-1 and V is TRBV6-1; 8 bases map to TRBD1. The germline V gene has CDR1 MNHNS and CDR2 SASEGT. The V gene end was trimmed by 8 bases and the J gene end by 5 bases; junction bases not matched to a gene: 7. The CDR3 covers 13 residues. This CDR3 reads CASGQTGATEAFF. The CDR3 coding sequence is TGTGCCAGCGGGCAGACAGGGGCAACTGAAGCTTTCTTT.

The J gene is TRBJ1-6, the V gene TRBV5-4; D is possibly TRBD1 (5 bases). This CDR3 comprises 15 residues. Germline V gives CDR1 SGHNT, CDR2 YYREEE (reference sequence). V lost 1 base to trimming and J lost 7 bases, with 12 bases between them. CDR3 protein: CASSLRAGTNSPLHF. CDR3 coding DNA: TGTGCCAGCAGCTTGAGGGCAGGGACGAATTCACCCCTCCACTTT.

At least ten counts were recorded for this clonotype. The chain recombines TRBV5-1 with TRBJ1-3, with D possibly being TRBD1 (6 bases). The CDR3 loop spans 15 amino acids. Germline V gene lookup returns CDR1 SGHRS and CDR2 YFSETQ. Trimming cost V 3 bases and J 2 bases, with 12 bases left between them. CDR3 protein: CASSSEGGTGNTIYF. The CDR3 DNA reads TGCGCCAGCAGCTCCGAGGGGGGGACTGGAAACACCATATATTTT.

Of note for this clonotype: One junction end disagrees with the germline gene, perhaps due to a read error. The rearrangement uses TRBV9 and TRBJ2-7; no firm D call. Looked up from germline, CDR1 is SGDLS and CDR2 is YYNGEE. The CDR3 sequence is 13 residues long. Written as DNA, the CDR3 is TGTGCCAGCAGCGCCGCCCCAGCGACCGAGCAGTGCTTC. Amino acid sequence: CASSAAPATEQCF.

This clonotype was seen many times. V gene TRBV6-5 combines with J gene TRBJ1-2; no firm D call. The CDR3 runs to 12 residues. V lost 4 bases and J lost 8, with 11 bases in between. The V gene's germline CDR1 is MNHEY and CDR2 SVGAGI. The CDR3 spells CASSSGGGGYTF. As DNA, the CDR3 is TGTGCCAGCAGTTCTGGAGGCGGCGGCTACACCTTC.